The rows below give T cell receptor beta chains drawn from one sample of a study of T cells in localized non-small cell lung cancer. TCRdb's copy holds only in-frame clones and misses some; the assay was immunoSEQ multiplex PCR. The profile covers about 1,900 clones, with 30% to 35% appearing a single time and about 12% taken by the ten largest. Sequencing was performed on normal lung tissue next to the tumor, taken before any cancer treatment. These receptors all stem from a male donor older than 55 with stage I squamous cell lung carcinoma. Each CDR3 is given with its conserved first and last residue. Fields, in order: J gene, D gene, V gene, clone size, CDR3 DNA, CDR3 protein. The D gene is left open where the match is weak. Only part of the rows carry a size: once, few, many, or a class if the clone is expanded.

TRBJ2-4	.	TRBV28	.	TGTGCCAGCAGACGAGGGACCGTGGGAAACATTCAGTACTTC	CASRRGTVGNIQYF
TRBJ2-1	.	TRBV6-8	.	TGTGCCAGCCTCCGGGACGCCAGCTACAATGAGCAGTTCTTC	CASLRDASYNEQFF
TRBJ1-2	.	TRBV28	.	TGTGCCAGCAGTTTAATTCAAGCTAACTATGGCTACACCTTC	CASSLIQANYGYTF
TRBJ2-2	TRBD2	TRBV9	medium-sized	TGTGCCAGCAGCGTAGCGATAGCGGGAGAGTCTTGGGTCACCGGGGAGCTGTTTTTT	CASSVAIAGESWVTGELFF
TRBJ2-3	TRBD2	TRBV11-3	medium-sized	TGTGCCAGCAGCTTGCTAGCGGGAGGACCTAGCACAGATACGCAGTATTTT	CASSLLAGGPSTDTQYF
TRBJ2-3	.	TRBV30	.	TGTGCCTGGAGTCTCCCACCAGATACGCAGTATTTT	CAWSLPPDTQYF
TRBJ2-7	.	TRBV1	few	TGCGCCAGCAGCCAAGATGAGGAAGCGGGATACGAGCAGTACTTC	CASSQDEEAGYEQYF
TRBJ1-1	.	TRBV28	.	TGTGCCAGCAGGGGGGTACAGGGTGAAGCTTTCTTT	CASRGVQGEAFF
TRBJ1-1	.	TRBV18	.	TGTGCCAGCTCACCGTCGGGGAGTGGCACTGAAGCTTTCTTT	CASSPSGSGTEAFF
TRBJ2-5	.	TRBV18	few	TGTGCCAGCTCACCGGGCTATCAAGAGACCCAGTACTTC	CASSPGYQETQYF
TRBJ2-7	.	TRBV14	.	TGTGCCAGCAGCCAATCACAGGGTTTCGACGAGCAGTACTTC	CASSQSQGFDEQYF
TRBJ1-1	.	TRBV9	few	TGTGCCAGCAGTGGGACACTCCTTAAAGTTACCACTGAAGCTTTCTTT	CASSGTLLKVTTEAFF
TRBJ1-2	TRBD1	TRBV19	.	TGTGCCAGTAGTCTTCAGGGGGGCTATGGCTACACCTTC	CASSLQGGYGYTF
TRBJ2-5	.	TRBV19	.	TGTGCCAGTAGCATAGAAGAGACCCAGTACTTC	CASSIEETQYF
TRBJ2-7	TRBD2	TRBV11-3	.	TGTGCCAGCAGCTTGAGGACTAGCGGGGATATTTCATACGAGCAGTACTTC	CASSLRTSGDISYEQYF
TRBJ2-7	TRBD1	TRBV18	few	TGTGCCAGCTCACCGGCACAGGGGGCGGGCACCTACGAGCAGTACTTC	CASSPAQGAGTYEQYF
TRBJ1-1	.	TRBV19	.	TGTGCCAGTAGTAGGGGGACACTGAACACTGAAGCTTTCTTT	CASSRGTLNTEAFF
TRBJ2-7	.	TRBV12-5	few	TGTGCTAGTGCTTTGGACAGTCCCGCCTACGAGCAGTACTTC	CASALDSPAYEQYF
TRBJ2-3	.	TRBV6-8	large	TGTGCCAGCAGACGACTCGAGAGGGGAGATACGCAGTATTTT	CASRRLERGDTQYF
TRBJ2-1	.	TRBV18	.	TGTGCCAGCTCGCGGAGTAGCGGAGAGGCGCCCTACAATGAGCAGTTCTTC	CASSRSSGEAPYNEQFF
TRBJ1-1	.	TRBV19	once	TGTGCCAGTACCACGGGGGACGGGCACACTGAAGCTTTCTTT	CASTTGDGHTEAFF
TRBJ1-4	.	TRBV28	.	TGTGCCAGCAGACCGGACAGAACTAATGAAAAACTGTTTTTT	CASRPDRTNEKLFF
TRBJ1-2	.	TRBV14	few	TGTGCCAGCAGCCCCCAGTCTCATGGCTACACCTTC	CASSPQSHGYTF
TRBJ2-1	TRBD1	TRBV6-8	large	TGTGCCAGCAGTTTCCTGGGACAGTACAATGAGCAGTTCTTC	CASSFLGQYNEQFF
TRBJ1-2	TRBD1	TRBV28	.	TGTGCCAGCAGTCCGCTTCCCGGGACAGGGGCGGATGGCTACACCTTC	CASSPLPGTGADGYTF
TRBJ1-4	.	TRBV10-3	.	TGTGCCATCAGTGAGTCGAAGGGTGAAAAACTGTTTTTT	CAISESKGEKLFF